The clone carrying this TCR beta chain was detected a few times. These data originate in a study of control samples from healthy donors and cancer patients. There are 12 residues in the CDR3. V was clipped by 1 base and J by 7 bases, with 8 bases between them. Looked up from germline, CDR1 is GTSNPN and CDR2 is SVGIG (reference sequence). The repertoire was sequenced with immunoSEQ multiplex PCR; TCRdb's copy has only in-frame clones and lacks some. Counted here are tens of thousands of clones, approximately 84% occurring once; the ten biggest clones make up more than 30%. Sequencing was carried out using PBMCs. This sequence originates from a man in his 70s with lung cancer. The chain recombines TRBV30 with TRBJ2-1; D is unclear. The CDR3 is CAWSGLVNEQFF. In nucleotides, the CDR3 is TGTGCCTGGAGTGGCCTAGTTAATGAGCAGTTCTTC.